This TCR beta chain was documented in a study of blood T cell repertoires in COVID-19. The CDR3 loop spans 16 amino acids. Germline loops: CDR1 SGHAT, CDR2 FQNNGV. The V gene end was trimmed by 6 bases and the J gene end by 3 bases; junction bases not matched to a gene: 10. The protocol was immunoSEQ multiplex PCR, while the TCRdb copy is restricted to in-frame clones and leaves out a portion. The sample includes some 100,000 clones, 90% to 95% of them seen just once. The chain is built from TRBV11-2 and TRBJ2-1; 8 bases are a match to TRBD1. Sequencing was carried out using peripheral blood. The TCR originated in a man in his fifties or sixties with acute or convalescent COVID-19. CDR3 nucleotide sequence: TGTGCCAGCAGGCGTCCCGGGACAGGCTTCTACAATGAGCAGTTCTTC. Its translation: CASRRPGTGFYNEQFF.